These T cell receptor beta chains were read from a single sample in a study of beta chain features in type 1 diabetes. Sequenced by immunoSEQ multiplex PCR; TCRdb stores in-frame clones only, minus some. The sample records 330,000 or so clones, 10% to 15% being singletons. Sequencing used naive CD4+ T cells from blood. The receptors shown here come from a woman aged 18-29 years with type 1 diabetes. Each CDR3 is given with its conserved first and last residue. D genes are given only for firm matches. Rows give clone size only sometimes, using once, few, many, or a class for an expanded clone.

size	V	D	J	CDR3	DNA
few	TRBV19	-	TRBJ1-5	CASTRSNQPQHF	TGTGCCAGTACCCGTAGCAATCAGCCCCAGCATTTT
few	TRBV27	-	TRBJ1-5	CASRGPNQPQHF	TGTGCCAGCAGGGGCCCCAATCAGCCCCAGCATTTT
few	TRBV30	-	TRBJ1-5	CAWSINSNQPQHF	TGTGCCTGGAGTATAAATAGCAATCAGCCCCAGCATTTT
-	TRBV4-2	-	TRBJ2-2	CASSQKADVTGELFF	TGTGCCAGCAGCCAAAAAGCGGACGTGACCGGGGAGCTGTTTTTT
-	TRBV28	-	TRBJ2-4	CASSLVGRGVSNIQYF	TGTGCCAGCAGTTTGGTGGGCAGGGGGGTTTCGAACATTCAGTACTTC
-	TRBV19	TRBD2	TRBJ2-1	CASSTLAGGYNEQFF	TGTGCCAGTAGTACACTAGCGGGAGGTTACAATGAGCAGTTCTTC
-	TRBV7-2	-	TRBJ2-1	CASSLRGIKQFF	TGTGCCAGCAGCTTACGAGGTATTAAGCAGTTCTTC
few	TRBV5-6	-	TRBJ1-1	CASSLGGGEYTEAFF	TGTGCCAGCAGCTTGGGAGGGGGGGAGTACACTGAAGCTTTCTTT
-	TRBV19	TRBD1	TRBJ2-6	CASSGTGVGANVLTF	TGTGCCAGTAGTGGTACAGGGGTCGGGGCCAACGTCCTGACTTTC
-	TRBV6-4	-	TRBJ1-5	CASSPTGSQPQHF	TGTGCCAGCAGTCCTACAGGGTCTCAGCCCCAGCATTTT
-	TRBV29-1	-	TRBJ2-7	CSVASHATYEQYF	TGCAGCGTTGCCTCCCACGCGACCTACGAGCAGTACTTC
few	TRBV19	TRBD1	TRBJ1-6	CASRSPGTGNSPLHF	TGTGCCAGTAGATCTCCCGGGACAGGCAATTCACCCCTCCACTTT
few	TRBV7-6	TRBD1	TRBJ1-2	CASSGATGGGYTF	TGTGCCAGCAGCGGAGCCACAGGGGGAGGCTACACCTTC
-	TRBV2	TRBD1	TRBJ2-7	CASRGQGFEQYF	TGTGCCAGCAGAGGACAGGGTTTCGAGCAGTACTTC
-	TRBV9	-	TRBJ2-7	CASSVAPGEDEQYF	TGTGCCAGCAGCGTAGCCCCAGGGGAAGACGAGCAGTACTTC
-	TRBV7-2	-	TRBJ2-7	CASSLERYTYEQYF	TGTGCCAGCAGCTTAGAGCGGTATACCTACGAGCAGTACTTC
few	TRBV2	TRBD1	TRBJ2-2	CASSKDRVGGELFF	TGTGCCAGCAGTAAGGACAGGGTCGGCGGGGAGCTGTTTTTT
few	TRBV28	-	TRBJ2-3	CASRTPSTDTQYF	TGTGCCAGCCGAACACCCAGCACAGATACGCAGTATTTT
few	TRBV30	-	TRBJ1-2	CAWSPGVEGYTF	TGTGCCTGGAGTCCAGGGGTAGAGGGCTACACCTTC
-	TRBV18	-	TRBJ1-1	CASSGQGRNTEAFF	TGTGCCAGCTCAGGGCAGGGCCGGAACACTGAAGCTTTCTTT
-	TRBV6-5	-	TRBJ2-4	CASRQPGVRNIQYF	TGTGCCAGCAGGCAGCCGGGAGTGAGAAACATTCAGTACTTC
few	TRBV29-1	-	TRBJ2-5	CSVVPQETQYF	TGCAGCGTTGTTCCGCAAGAGACCCAGTACTTC
-	TRBV13	-	TRBJ1-1	CASSSGNRVYNTEAFF	TGTGCCAGCAGCTCCGGGAACAGGGTGTATAACACTGAAGCTTTCTTT
-	TRBV5-1	-	TRBJ2-7	CASSLATSYEQYF	TGCGCCAGCAGCTTGGCCACTTCCTACGAGCAGTACTTC
-	TRBV7-2	-	TRBJ1-5	CASSLIRGGADQPQHF	TGTGCCAGCAGCTTAATCAGGGGCGGCGCTGATCAGCCCCAGCATTTT
-	TRBV6-4	-	TRBJ1-2	CASSDSLAHYTF	TGTGCCAGCAGTGACTCGTTGGCCCACTACACCTTC
-	TRBV5-6	TRBD1	TRBJ2-7	CASSRQGRYEQYF	TGTGCCAGCAGCCGACAGGGGAGGTACGAGCAGTACTTC
-	TRBV7-2	-	TRBJ1-1	CASSNRVGNTEAFF	TGTGCCAGCAGCAACAGGGTAGGGAACACTGAAGCTTTCTTT
-	TRBV15	-	TRBJ2-5	CATSGRGQETQYF	TGTGCCACCAGCGGGAGGGGGCAAGAGACCCAGTACTTC
few	TRBV5-4	-	TRBJ1-2	CASSLVGPGGGYTF	TGTGCCAGCAGCTTGGTTGGCCCAGGAGGCGGCTACACCTTC
-	TRBV4-1	-	TRBJ2-2	CASRTRVDTGELFF	TGCGCCAGCAGAACTAGAGTCGACACCGGGGAGCTGTTTTTT
-	TRBV7-2	-	TRBJ2-3	CASRVGGSTDTQYF	TGTGCCAGCCGGGTGGGAGGAAGCACAGATACGCAGTATTTT
-	TRBV29-1	-	TRBJ2-7	CSVGPRLQGYEQYF	TGCAGCGTCGGTCCCCGATTGCAGGGCTACGAGCAGTACTTC
-	TRBV11-3	-	TRBJ2-7	CASSPRDGGGIDEQYF	TGTGCCAGCAGCCCTCGGGATGGGGGAGGAATCGACGAGCAGTACTTC
few	TRBV7-9	TRBD1	TRBJ2-7	CASGGQGNLRNYEQYF	TGTGCCAGCGGGGGACAGGGAAATTTAAGAAACTACGAGCAGTACTTC
-	TRBV29-1	-	TRBJ2-5	CSGRGGALETQYF	TGCAGCGGGCGAGGGGGGGCGTTGGAGACCCAGTACTTC